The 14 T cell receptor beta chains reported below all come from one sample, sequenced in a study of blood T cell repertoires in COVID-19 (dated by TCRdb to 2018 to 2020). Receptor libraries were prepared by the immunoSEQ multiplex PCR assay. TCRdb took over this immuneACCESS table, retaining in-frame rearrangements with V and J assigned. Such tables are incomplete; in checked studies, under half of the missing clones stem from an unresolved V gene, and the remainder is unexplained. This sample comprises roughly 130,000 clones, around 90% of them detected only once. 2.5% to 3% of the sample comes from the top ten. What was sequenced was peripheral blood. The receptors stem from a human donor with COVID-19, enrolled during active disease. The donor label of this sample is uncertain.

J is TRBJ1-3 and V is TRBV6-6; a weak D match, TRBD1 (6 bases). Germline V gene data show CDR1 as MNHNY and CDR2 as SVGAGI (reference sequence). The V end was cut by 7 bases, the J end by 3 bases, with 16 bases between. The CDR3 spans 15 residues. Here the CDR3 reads CASTQSGAHGNTIYF. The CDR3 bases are TGTGCCAGCACCCAGTCAGGGGCGCATGGAAACACCATATATTTT.

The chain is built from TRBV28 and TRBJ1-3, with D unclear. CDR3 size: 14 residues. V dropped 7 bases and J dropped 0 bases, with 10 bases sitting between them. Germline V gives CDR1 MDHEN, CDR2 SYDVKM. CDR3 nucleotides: TGTGCCAGCAAGGACTCGACCTCTGGAAACACCATATATTTT. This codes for CASKDSTSGNTIYF.

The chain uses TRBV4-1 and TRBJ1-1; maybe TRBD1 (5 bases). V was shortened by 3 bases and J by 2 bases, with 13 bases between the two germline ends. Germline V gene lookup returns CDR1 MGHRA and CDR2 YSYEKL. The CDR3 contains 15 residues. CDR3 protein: CASSHPWGGNTEAFF. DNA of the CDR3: TGCGCCAGCAGCCACCCTTGGGGGGGAAACACTGAAGCTTTCTTT.

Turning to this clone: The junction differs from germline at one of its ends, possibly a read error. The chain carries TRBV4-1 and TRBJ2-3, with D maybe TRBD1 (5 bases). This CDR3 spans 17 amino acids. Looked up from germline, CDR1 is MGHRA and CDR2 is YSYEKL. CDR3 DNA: TGCGCCAGCAGCCAAGAAGGGGTCTGGCAACGCACGGATACGCAGTATTTT. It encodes CASSQEGVWQRTDTQYF.

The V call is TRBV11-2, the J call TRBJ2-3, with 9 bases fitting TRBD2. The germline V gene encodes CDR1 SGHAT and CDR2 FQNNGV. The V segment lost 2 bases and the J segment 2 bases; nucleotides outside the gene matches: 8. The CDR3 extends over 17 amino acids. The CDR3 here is CASSLLAGPSNTDTQYF. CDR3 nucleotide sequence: TGTGCCAGCAGCTTACTAGCGGGGCCCTCTAACACAGATACGCAGTATTTT.

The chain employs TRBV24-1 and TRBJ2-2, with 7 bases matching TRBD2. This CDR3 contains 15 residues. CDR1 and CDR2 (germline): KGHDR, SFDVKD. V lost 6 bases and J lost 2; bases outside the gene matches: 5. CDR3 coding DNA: TGTGCCACCAGTTGGAGCGGGGAAAACACCGGGGAGCTGTTTTTT. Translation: CATSWSGENTGELFF.

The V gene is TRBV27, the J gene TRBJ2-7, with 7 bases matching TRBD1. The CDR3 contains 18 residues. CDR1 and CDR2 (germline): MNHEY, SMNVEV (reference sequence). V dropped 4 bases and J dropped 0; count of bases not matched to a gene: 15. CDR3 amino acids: CASSSYSRDRVSSYEQYF. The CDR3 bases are TGTGCCAGCAGTTCCTATAGCCGCGACAGGGTCAGCTCCTACGAGCAGTACTTC.

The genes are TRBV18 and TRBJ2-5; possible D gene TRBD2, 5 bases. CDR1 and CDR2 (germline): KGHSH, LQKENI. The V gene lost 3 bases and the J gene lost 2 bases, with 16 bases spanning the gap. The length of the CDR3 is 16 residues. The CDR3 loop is CASSPQRAEIQETQYF. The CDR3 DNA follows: TGTGCCAGCTCACCCCAACGAGCGGAAATTCAAGAGACCCAGTACTTC.

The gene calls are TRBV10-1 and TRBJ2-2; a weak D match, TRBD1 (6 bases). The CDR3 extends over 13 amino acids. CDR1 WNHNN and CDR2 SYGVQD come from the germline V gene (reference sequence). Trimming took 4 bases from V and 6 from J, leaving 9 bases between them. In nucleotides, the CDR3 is TGCGCCAGCAGTGTGGGACATCCCGGGGAGCTGTTTTTT. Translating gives CASSVGHPGELFF.

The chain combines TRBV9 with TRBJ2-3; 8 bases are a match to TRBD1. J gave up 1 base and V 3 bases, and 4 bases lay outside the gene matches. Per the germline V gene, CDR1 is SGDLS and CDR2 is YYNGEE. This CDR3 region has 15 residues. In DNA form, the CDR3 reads TGTGCCAGCAGCGCCAGGGGGCAGGGCACAGATACGCAGTATTTT. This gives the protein CASSARGQGTDTQYF.

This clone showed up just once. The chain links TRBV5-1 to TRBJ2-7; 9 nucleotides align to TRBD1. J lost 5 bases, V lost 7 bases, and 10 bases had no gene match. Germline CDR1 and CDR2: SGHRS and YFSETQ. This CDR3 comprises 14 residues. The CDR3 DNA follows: TGCGCCAGCGGAACCGGGACAGGGAACAACGAGCAGTACTTC. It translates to CASGTGTGNNEQYF.

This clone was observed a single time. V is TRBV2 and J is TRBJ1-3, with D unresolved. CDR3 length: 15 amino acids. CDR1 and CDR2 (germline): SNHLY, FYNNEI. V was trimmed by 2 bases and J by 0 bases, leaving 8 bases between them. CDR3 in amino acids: CASSEMTSSGNTIYF. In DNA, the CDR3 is TGTGCCAGCAGTGAAATGACAAGCTCTGGAAACACCATATATTTT.

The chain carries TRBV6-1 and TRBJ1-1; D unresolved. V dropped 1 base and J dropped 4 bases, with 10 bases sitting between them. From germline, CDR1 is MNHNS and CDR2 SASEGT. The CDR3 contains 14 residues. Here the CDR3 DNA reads TGTGCCAGCAGTGAAGGACACATGAGCACTGAAGCTTTCTTT. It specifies CASSEGHMSTEAFF.

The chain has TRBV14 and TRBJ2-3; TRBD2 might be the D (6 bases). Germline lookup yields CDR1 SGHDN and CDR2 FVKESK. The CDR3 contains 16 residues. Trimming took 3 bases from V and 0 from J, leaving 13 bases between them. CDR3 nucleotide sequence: TGTGCCAGCAGCCATTACGGGGGATCTAGCACAGATACGCAGTATTTT. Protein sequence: CASSHYGGSSTDTQYF.